One T cell receptor beta chain is described in this entry. The sample belongs to a study of blood T cell repertoires in COVID-19. This CDR3 spans 14 amino acids. The germline gives CDR1 SGDLS, CDR2 YYNGEE. Trimming left V 6 bases short and J 3 bases short, with 15 bases between. Clones were sequenced by immunoSEQ multiplex PCR, and TCRdb holds only the in-frame ones, with some missing. The data show about 140,000 clones, around 80% seen once. This chain links TRBV9 with TRBJ1-1, with D perhaps matching TRBD1 (5 bases). This TCR was recovered from an elderly woman in a cohort sampled during active or convalescent COVID-19. Material: peripheral blood. This CDR3 reads CASTSGGWDTEAFF. The CDR3 nucleotides read TGTGCCAGCACCAGTGGGGGGTGGGACACTGAAGCTTTCTTT.